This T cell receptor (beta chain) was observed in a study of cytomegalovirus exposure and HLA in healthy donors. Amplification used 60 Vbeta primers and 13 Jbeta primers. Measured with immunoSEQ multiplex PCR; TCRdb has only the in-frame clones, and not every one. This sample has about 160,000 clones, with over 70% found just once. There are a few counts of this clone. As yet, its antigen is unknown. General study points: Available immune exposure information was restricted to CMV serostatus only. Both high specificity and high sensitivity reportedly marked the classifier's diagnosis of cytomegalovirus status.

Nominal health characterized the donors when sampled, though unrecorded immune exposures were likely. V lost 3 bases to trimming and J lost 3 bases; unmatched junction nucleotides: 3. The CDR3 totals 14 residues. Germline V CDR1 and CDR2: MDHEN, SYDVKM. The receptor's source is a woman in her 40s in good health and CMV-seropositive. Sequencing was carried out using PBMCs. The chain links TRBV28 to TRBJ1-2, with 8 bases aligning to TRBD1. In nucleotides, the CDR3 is TGTGCCAGCAGTTTGGAACAGGGGGACTATGGCTACACCTTC. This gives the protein CASSLEQGDYGYTF.